This is a list of T cell receptor beta chains from one sample in a study of OX40 agonist ivuxolimab in advanced cancers. The repertoire was sequenced with immunoSEQ multiplex PCR; TCRdb's copy has only in-frame clones and lacks some. The table lists tens of thousands of clones, over 70% of them singletons, with under 7% in the top ten. The source was CD4+ or CD8+ T cells sorted from blood, collected in a trial of the OX40 agonist ivuxolimab. The receptors shown here come from an adult with an advanced solid tumor such as melanoma, head and neck, liver or kidney cancer. The CDR3 runs from the conserved cysteine through the conserved F or W. The order of the fields is V gene, J gene, CDR3 protein.

>TRBV5-5|TRBJ2-7
CASSLLPGQGPPRSSYEQYF
>TRBV5-1|TRBJ2-7
CASSLVGQGADEQYF
>TRBV5-1|TRBJ2-1
CASSRGLAGEGHEQFF
>TRBV7-9|TRBJ1-3
CASSHSIFQGSGNTIYF
>TRBV19|TRBJ2-1
CASSPPLNARHNEQFF
>TRBV27|TRBJ1-6
CACCLGESANSPLDF
>TRBV27|TRBJ1-5
CASSPRDRVWFGNQPQHF
>TRBV19|TRBJ1-5
CASSTVSIQPQHF
>TRBV6-1|TRBJ2-5
CASSPAETQYF
>TRBV19|TRBJ1-2
CAIRDGFLYGYTF
>TRBV28|TRBJ2-2
CATSTGHSNTGELFF
>TRBV7-6|TRBJ2-5
CASSLVDREIQETQYF
>TRBV18|TRBJ1-6
CASSQDRNSPLHF
>TRBV7-3|TRBJ2-7
CASSLVGNNEQYF
>TRBV28|TRBJ1-5
CASRQGGNQPQHF
>TRBV19|TRBJ1-4
CASRQDRGSEKLFF
>TRBV28|TRBJ2-4
CASSLLGLAKNIQYF
>TRBV28|TRBJ1-4
CASSPGQFNEKLFF
>TRBV11-2|TRBJ2-3
CASSLNPLGTDTQYF
>TRBV10-2|TRBJ2-1
CASSEGGLDGEQFF
>TRBV7-8|TRBJ1-1
CASSLTDRSPTEAFF
>TRBV5-1|TRBJ1-4
CASGPGQEGEKLFF
>TRBV7-9|TRBJ2-4
CASSLGSDADIQYF
>TRBV11-2|TRBJ2-7
CASSLSEQYF
>TRBV27|TRBJ2-5
CASTLTAGQETQYF
>TRBV4-3|TRBJ2-7
CASSQETGVAYEQYF
>TRBV6-5|TRBJ2-7
CASSYEAYEQYF
>TRBV7-2|TRBJ2-5
CASSLYRETQYF
>TRBV9|TRBJ1-1
CASSVGGNRGTEAFF
>TRBV11-2|TRBJ1-2
CASSFIEGPGDF
>TRBV10-3|TRBJ1-3
CAISREAGNTIYF
>TRBV27|TRBJ1-5
CASSLSQGGNQPQHF
>TRBV5-6|TRBJ2-3
CASSWGTTAGSTQYF
>TRBV6-5|TRBJ2-1
CASSRTLTGYNEQFF
>TRBV27|TRBJ1-1
CASSLDTNTEAFF
>TRBV27|TRBJ1-6
CATGQLFNSPLHF
>TRBV11-2|TRBJ1-1
CASSLMTGGKVTEAFF
>TRBV2|TRBJ2-7
CASSFRTSGSKNEQYF
>TRBV9|TRBJ2-1
CASSVGQAPSYNEQFF
>TRBV5-8|TRBJ2-1
CASSFGGLLRNEQFF
>TRBV11-3|TRBJ2-4
CASSSSGTGPQYF
>TRBV19|TRBJ1-5
CASSIGQQPQHF
>TRBV5-4|TRBJ1-2
CASSLPDRYYGYTF
>TRBV7-2|TRBJ2-1
CASSRTAYNEQFF
>TRBV6-5|TRBJ1-2
CASSYTGNYGYTF
>TRBV28|TRBJ1-1
CASSLAGTVNTEAFF
>TRBV2|TRBJ2-2
CASSAGTPSTGELFF
>TRBV11-2|TRBJ2-7
CASKTAGDYEQYF
>TRBV11-3|TRBJ2-1
CASSKSPGLDEQFF
>TRBV21-1|TRBJ1-2
CASRSSVATAYGYTF
>TRBV7-9|TRBJ1-4
CASSYLGGSANEKLFF
>TRBV7-2|.
CASSLAPVGSYEQYF
>TRBV25-1|TRBJ1-3
CASSEYSTIYF